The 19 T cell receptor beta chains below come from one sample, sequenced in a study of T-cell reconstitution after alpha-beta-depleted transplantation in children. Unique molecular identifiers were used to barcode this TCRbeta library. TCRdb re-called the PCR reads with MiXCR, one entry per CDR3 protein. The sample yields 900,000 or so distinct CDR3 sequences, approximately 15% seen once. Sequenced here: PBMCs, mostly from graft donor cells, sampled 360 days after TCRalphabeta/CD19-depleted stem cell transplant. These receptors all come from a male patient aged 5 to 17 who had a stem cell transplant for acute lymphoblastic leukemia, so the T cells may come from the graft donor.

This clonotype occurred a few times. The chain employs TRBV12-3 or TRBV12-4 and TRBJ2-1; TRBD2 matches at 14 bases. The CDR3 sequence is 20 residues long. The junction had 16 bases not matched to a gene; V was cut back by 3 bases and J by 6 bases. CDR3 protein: CASSFQGLPGLAGASNEQFF. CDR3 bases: TGTGCCAGCAGTTTCCAGGGCCTTCCGGGACTAGCGGGAGCTAGCAATGAGCAGTTCTTC.

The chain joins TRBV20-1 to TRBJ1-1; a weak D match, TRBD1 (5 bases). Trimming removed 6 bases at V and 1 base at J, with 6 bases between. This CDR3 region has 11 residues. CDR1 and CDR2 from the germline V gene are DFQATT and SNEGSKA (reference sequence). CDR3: CSAGPNTEAFF. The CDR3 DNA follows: TGCAGTGCGGGGCCGAACACTGAAGCTTTCTTT.

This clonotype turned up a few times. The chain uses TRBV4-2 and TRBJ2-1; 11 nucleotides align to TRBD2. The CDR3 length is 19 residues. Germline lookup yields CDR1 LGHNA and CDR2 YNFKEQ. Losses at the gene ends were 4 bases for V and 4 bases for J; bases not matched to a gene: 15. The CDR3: CASSPRGLAGGGWYNEQFF. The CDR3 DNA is TGTGCCAGCAGCCCCCGGGGGCTAGCGGGAGGAGGGTGGTACAATGAGCAGTTCTTC.

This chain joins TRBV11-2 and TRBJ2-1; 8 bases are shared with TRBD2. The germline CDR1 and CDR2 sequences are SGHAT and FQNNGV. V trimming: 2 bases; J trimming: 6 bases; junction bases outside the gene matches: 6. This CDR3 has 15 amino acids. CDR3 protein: CASSLNSGKSNEQFF. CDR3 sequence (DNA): TGTGCCAGCAGCTTAAATAGCGGGAAGAGCAATGAGCAGTTCTTC.

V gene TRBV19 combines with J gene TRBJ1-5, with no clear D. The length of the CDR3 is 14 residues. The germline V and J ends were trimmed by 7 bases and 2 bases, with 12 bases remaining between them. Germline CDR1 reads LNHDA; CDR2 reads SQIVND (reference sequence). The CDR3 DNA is TGTGCCAGTAAATTCGGGAGCGGCAATCAGCCCCAGCATTTT. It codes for CASKFGSGNQPQHF.

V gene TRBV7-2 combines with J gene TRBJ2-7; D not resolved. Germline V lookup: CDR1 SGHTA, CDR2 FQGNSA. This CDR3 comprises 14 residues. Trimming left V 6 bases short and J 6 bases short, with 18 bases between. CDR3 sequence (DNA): TGTGCCAGCAGTCTTGGGCCCTCGTCCCTCGAGCAGTACTTC. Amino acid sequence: CASSLGPSSLEQYF.

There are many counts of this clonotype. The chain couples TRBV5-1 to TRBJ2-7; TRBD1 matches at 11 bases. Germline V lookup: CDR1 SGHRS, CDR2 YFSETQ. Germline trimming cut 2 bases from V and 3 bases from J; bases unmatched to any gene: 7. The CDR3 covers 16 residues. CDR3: CASSFGQGAKFYEQYF. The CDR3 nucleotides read TGCGCCAGCAGCTTCGGACAGGGGGCCAAATTCTACGAGCAGTACTTC.

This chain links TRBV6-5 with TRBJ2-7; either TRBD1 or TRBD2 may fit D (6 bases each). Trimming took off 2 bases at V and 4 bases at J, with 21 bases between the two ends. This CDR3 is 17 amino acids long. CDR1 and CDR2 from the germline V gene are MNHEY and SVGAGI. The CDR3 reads CASSYLPSRGLPYEQYF. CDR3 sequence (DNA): TGTGCCAGCAGTTACCTCCCTAGCAGGGGACTGCCGTACGAGCAGTACTTC.

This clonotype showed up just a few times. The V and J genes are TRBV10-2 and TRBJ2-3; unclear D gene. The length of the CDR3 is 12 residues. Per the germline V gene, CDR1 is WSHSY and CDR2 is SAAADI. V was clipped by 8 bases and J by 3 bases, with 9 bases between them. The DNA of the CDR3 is TGCGCCAGCGCCGACTGGACAGATACGCAGTATTTT. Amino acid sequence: CASADWTDTQYF.

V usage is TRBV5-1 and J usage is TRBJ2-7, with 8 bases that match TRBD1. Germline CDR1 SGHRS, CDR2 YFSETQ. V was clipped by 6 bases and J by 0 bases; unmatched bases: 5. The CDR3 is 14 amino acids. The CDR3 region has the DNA TGCGCCAGCACGACAGGGGCCACCTCCTACGAGCAGTACTTC. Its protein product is CASTTGATSYEQYF.

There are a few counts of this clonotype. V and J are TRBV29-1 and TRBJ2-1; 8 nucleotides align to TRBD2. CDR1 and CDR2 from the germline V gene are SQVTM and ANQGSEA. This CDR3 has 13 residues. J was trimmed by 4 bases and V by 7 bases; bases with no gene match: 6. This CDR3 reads CSGRTSRYNEQFF. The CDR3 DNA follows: TGCAGCGGGAGGACTAGCCGTTACAATGAGCAGTTCTTC.

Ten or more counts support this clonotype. The CDR3, as DNA: TGTGCCAGCAGCGTAGGCGACAGCAATCAGCCCCAGCATTTT. Its protein product is CASSVGDSNQPQHF. The rearrangement joins TRBV9 to TRBJ1-5; D is uncertain. This CDR3 comprises 14 residues. Trimming took off 0 bases at V and 1 base at J, with 5 bases between the two ends. The germline V gene encodes CDR1 SGDLS and CDR2 YYNGEE.

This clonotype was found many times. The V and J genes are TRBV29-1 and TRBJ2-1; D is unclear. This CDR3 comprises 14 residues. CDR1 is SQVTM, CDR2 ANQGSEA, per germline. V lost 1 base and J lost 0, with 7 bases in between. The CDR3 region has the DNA TGCAGCGTTGAAGGCTCTAGCTCCTACAATGAGCAGTTCTTC. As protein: CSVEGSSSYNEQFF.

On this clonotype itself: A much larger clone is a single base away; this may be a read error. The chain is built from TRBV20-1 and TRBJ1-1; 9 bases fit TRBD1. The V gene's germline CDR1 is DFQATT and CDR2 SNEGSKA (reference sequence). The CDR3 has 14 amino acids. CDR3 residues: CGAKNRGRNTEAFF. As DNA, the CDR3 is TGCGGTGCGAAAAACAGGGGGCGGAACACTGAAGCTTTCTTT.

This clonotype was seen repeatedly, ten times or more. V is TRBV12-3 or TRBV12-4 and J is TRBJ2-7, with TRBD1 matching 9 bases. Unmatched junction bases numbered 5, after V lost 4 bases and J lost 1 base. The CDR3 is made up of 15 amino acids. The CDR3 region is CASSSPDRGSYEQYF. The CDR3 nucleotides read TGTGCCAGCAGTTCCCCCGACAGGGGGTCCTACGAGCAGTACTTC.

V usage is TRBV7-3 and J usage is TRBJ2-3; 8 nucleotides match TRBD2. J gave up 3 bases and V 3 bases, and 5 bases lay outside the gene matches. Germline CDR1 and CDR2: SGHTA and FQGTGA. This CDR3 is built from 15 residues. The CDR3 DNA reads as TGTGCCAGCAGCTTTAAAGCGGGAGCAACAGATACGCAGTATTTT. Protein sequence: CASSFKAGATDTQYF.

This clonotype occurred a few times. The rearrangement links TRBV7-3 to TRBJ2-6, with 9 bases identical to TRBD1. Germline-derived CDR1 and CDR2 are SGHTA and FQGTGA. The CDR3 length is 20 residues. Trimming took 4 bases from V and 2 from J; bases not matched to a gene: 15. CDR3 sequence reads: CASSSLGQGTAPTGANVLTF. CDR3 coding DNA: TGTGCCAGCAGCTCCTTGGGACAGGGAACAGCTCCTACTGGGGCCAACGTCCTGACTTTC.

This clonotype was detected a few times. CDR3 DNA sequence: TGTGCCAGCAGTTTATGGGACAGGGGATCGCCCCTCCACTTT. It translates to CASSLWDRGSPLHF. The chain carries TRBV12-3 or TRBV12-4 and TRBJ1-6; TRBD1 aligns across 10 bases. This CDR3 has 14 residues. Trimming at V came to 2 bases and at J to 13 bases, leaving 5 bases not matched to a gene.

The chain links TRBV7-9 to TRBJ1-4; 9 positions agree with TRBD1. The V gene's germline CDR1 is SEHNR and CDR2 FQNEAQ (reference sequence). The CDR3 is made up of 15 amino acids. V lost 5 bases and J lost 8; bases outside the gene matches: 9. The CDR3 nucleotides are TGTGCCAGCAGCCCCCCGGACAGGGGAGTCGAAAAACTGTTTTTT. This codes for CASSPPDRGVEKLFF.